This T cell receptor beta chain was captured in a study of STAT5B mutations in CD4+ large granular lymphocyte leukemia. In the study overall: The CDR3 'QG' motif was associated with a particular HLA allele among healthy donors. Findings of the study overall: Main leukemic clonotypes were patient-specific, but approximately 27% appeared at low frequency elsewhere.

Points on this clone: Its matching antigen is unknown.

In the original processing: Lowest detectable productive clonotype frequency was 2.59 x 10-5. TCRdb's copy holds only in-frame clones and misses some; the assay was immunoSEQ multiplex PCR. The V and J calls and the clone size are those of that table, but D and trimming were determined from the DNA. The sample lists tens of thousands of clones; around 73% were seen once. The TCR sequence derives from a human donor in good health. Input material: CD4+ T cells from blood buffy coats.

The CDR3 DNA follows: TGTGCCAGCGGCCACGGGATACTTCAGTTCTTC. Translation: CASGHGILQFF. This chain connects TRBV11-1 to TRBJ2-1; a weak D match, TRBD2 (5 bases). The CDR3 loop spans 11 amino acids. V was cut by 8 bases and J by 13 bases, with 15 bases left in between. In germline, CDR1 is SGHAT, CDR2 FQDESV (reference sequence).